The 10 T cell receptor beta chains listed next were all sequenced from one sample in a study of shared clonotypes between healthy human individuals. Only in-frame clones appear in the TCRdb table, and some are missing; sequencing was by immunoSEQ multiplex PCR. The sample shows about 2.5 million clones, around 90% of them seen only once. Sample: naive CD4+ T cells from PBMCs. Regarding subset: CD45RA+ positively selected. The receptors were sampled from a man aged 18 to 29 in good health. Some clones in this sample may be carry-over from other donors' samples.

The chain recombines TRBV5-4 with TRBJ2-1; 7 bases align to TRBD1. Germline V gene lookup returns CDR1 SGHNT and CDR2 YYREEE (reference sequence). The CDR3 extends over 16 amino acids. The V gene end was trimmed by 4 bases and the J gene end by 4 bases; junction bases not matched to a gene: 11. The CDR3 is CASSQITGVMYNEQFF. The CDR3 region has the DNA TGTGCCAGCAGCCAAATTACAGGGGTAATGTACAATGAGCAGTTCTTC. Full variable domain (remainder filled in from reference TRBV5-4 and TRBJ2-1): ETGVTQSPTHLIKTRGQQVTLRCSSQSGHNTVSWYQQALGQGPQFIFQYYREEENGRGNFPPRFSGLQFPNYSSELNVNALELDDSALYLCASSQITGVMYNEQFFGPGTRLTVL.

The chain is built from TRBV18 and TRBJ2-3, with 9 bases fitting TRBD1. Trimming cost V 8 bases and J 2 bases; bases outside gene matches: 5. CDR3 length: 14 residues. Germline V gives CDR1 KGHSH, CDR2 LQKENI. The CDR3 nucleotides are TGTGCCAGCACCCGGGACAGGGACACAGATACGCAGTATTTT. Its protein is CASTRDRDTDTQYF.

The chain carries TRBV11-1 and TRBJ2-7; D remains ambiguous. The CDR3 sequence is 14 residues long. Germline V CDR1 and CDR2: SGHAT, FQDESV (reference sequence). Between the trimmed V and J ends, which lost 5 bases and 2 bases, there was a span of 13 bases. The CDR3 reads CASSLTDQTYEQYF. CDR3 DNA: TGTGCCAGCAGCCTAACCGATCAGACCTACGAGCAGTACTTC. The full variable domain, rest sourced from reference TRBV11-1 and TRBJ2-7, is EAEVAQSPRYKITEKSQAVAFWCDPISGHATLYWYRQILGQGPELLVQFQDESVVDDSQLPKDRFSAERLKGVDSTLKIQPAELGDSAMYLCASSLTDQTYEQYFGPGTRLTVT.

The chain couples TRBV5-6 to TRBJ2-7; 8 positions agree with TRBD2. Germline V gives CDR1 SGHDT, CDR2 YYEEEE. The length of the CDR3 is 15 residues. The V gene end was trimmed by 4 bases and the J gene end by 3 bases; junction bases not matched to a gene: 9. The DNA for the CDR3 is TGTGCCAGCAGCCCGGGGGGGGCGGGCTACTACGAGCAGTACTTC. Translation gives CASSPGGAGYYEQYF.

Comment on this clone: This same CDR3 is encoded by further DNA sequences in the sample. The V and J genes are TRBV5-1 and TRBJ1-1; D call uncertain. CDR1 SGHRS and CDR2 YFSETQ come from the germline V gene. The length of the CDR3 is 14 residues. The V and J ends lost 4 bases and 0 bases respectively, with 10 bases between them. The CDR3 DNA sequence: TGCGCCAGCAGCCTTGGCCTTATGAACACTGAAGCTTTCTTT. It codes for CASSLGLMNTEAFF.

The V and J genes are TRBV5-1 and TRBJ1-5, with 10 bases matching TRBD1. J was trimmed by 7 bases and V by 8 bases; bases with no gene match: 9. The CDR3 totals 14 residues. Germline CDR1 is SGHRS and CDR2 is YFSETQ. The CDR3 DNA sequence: TGCGCCAGTACACGGACAGGGGGTGGGCAGCCCCAGCATTTT. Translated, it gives CASTRTGGGQPQHF.

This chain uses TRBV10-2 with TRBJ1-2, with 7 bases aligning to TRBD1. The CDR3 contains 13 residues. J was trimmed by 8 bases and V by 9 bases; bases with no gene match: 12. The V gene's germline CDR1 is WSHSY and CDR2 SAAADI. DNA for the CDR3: TGCGCCAGTACTGTAGGGGGCCAACGGGGCTACACCTTC. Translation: CASTVGGQRGYTF.

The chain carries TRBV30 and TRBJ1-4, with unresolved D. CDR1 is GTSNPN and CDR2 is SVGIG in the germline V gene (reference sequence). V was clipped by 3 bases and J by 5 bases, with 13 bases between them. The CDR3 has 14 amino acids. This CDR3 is CAWRGKGGNEKLFF. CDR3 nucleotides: TGTGCCTGGAGGGGAAAGGGTGGGAATGAAAAACTGTTTTTT.

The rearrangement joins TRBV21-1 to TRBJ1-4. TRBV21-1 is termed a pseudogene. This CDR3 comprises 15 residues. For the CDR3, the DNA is TGTGCCAGCAGCCTCCAGGAGGGAGGGTGTGAAAAACTGTTTTTT. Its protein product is CASSLQEGGCEKLFF.

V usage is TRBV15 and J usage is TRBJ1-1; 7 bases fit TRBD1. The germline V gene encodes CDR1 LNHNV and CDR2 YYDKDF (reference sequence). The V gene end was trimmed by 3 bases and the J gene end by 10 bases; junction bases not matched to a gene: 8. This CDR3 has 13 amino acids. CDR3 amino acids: CATSREQGLGAFF. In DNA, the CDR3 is TGTGCCACCAGCAGGGAACAGGGGCTTGGAGCTTTCTTT.